This TCR beta chain emerged from a study of cytomegalovirus exposure and HLA in healthy donors. General study points: In vitro checks showed that three CMV-associated chains really do target CMV antigens. Associated with cytomegalovirus, according to the listing, were fewer than 200 TCR beta chains.

With respect to this clone: The antigen remains unidentified.

Only in-frame clones appear in the TCRdb table, and some are missing; sequencing was by immunoSEQ multiplex PCR. This sample has under 300,000 clones, with around 91% found just once. This CDR3 contains 15 residues. Germline CDR1 reads SEHNR; CDR2 reads FQNEAQ (reference sequence). The V gene end was trimmed by 5 bases and the J gene end by 5 bases; junction bases not matched to a gene: 11. The sample comprised PBMCs. The chain uses TRBV7-9 and TRBJ1-1, with TRBD1 matching over 7 bases. This receptor was taken from a woman under 30 in good health and CMV-seronegative. The CDR3 bases are TGTGCCAGCAGCCCCCGGACAGGAAGGGGGACTGAAGCTTTCTTT. Translation gives CASSPRTGRGTEAFF.